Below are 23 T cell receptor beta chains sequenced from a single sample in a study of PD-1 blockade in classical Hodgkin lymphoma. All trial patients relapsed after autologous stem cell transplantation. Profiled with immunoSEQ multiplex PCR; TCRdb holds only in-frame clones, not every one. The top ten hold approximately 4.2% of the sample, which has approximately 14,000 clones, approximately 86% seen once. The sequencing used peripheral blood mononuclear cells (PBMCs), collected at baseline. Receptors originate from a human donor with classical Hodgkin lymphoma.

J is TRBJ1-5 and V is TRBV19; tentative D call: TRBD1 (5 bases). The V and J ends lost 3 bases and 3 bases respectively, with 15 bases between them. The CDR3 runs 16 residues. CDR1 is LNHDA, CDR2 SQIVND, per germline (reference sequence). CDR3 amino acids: CASSMRKQEYNQPQHF. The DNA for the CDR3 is TGTGCCAGTAGTATGCGTAAACAGGAGTACAATCAGCCCCAGCATTTT.

As DNA, the CDR3 is TGTGCCAGCAGTTATTCCTGGGGGCCCCAGCATTTT. Encoded protein: CASSYSWGPQHF. The V and J genes are TRBV6-5 and TRBJ1-5; D gene ambiguous. V lost 3 bases and J 9 bases, leaving 9 bases between the germline ends. This CDR3 spans 12 amino acids. CDR1 MNHEY and CDR2 SVGAGI come from the germline V gene.

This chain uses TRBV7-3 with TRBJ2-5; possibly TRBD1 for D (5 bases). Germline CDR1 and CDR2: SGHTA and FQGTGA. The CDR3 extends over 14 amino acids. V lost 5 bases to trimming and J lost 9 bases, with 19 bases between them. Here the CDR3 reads CASSPTKGAPAQYF. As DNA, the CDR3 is TGTGCCAGCAGCCCGACGAAAGGGGCGCCAGCCCAGTACTTC.

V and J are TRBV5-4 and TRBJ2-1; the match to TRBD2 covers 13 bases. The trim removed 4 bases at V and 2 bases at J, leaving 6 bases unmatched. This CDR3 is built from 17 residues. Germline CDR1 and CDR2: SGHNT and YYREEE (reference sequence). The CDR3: CASSRTSGRMAYNEQFF. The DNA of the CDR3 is TGTGCCAGCAGCCGGACTAGCGGGAGAATGGCCTACAATGAGCAGTTCTTC. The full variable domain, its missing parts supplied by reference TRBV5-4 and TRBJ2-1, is ETGVTQSPTHLIKTRGQQVTLRCSSQSGHNTVSWYQQALGQGPQFIFQYYREEENGRGNFPPRFSGLQFPNYSSELNVNALELDDSALYLCASSRTSGRMAYNEQFFGPGTRLTVL.

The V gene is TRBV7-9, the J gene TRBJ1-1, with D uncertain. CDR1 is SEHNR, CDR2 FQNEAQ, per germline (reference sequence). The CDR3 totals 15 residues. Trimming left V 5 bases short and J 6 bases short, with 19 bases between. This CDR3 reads CASSEAGHFYAEAFF. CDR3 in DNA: TGTGCCAGCAGCGAGGCGGGTCACTTTTATGCTGAAGCTTTCTTT.

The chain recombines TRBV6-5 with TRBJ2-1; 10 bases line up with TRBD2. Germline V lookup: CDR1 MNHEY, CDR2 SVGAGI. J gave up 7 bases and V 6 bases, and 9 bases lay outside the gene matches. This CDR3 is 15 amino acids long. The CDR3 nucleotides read TGTGCCAGCAGCCTTAGCGGGGGGTCGAGTAATGAGCAGTTCTTC. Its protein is CASSLSGGSSNEQFF.

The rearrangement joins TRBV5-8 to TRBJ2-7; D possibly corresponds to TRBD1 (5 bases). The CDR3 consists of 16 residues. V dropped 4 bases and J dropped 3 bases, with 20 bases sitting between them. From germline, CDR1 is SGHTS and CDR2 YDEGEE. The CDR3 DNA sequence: TGTGCCAGCAGCCCCATAAGGGGCTTGAGGCGCTACGAGCAGTACTTC. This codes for CASSPIRGLRRYEQYF. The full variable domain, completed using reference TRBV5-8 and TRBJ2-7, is EAGVTQSPTHLIKTRGQQATLRCSPISGHTSVYWYQQALGLGLQFLLWYDEGEERNRGNFPPRFSGRQFPNYSSELNVNALELEDSALYLCASSPIRGLRRYEQYFGPGTRLTVT.

DNA for the CDR3: TGTGCCAGTAGTATTCGCACTAGCGGGACCTACGAGCAGTACTTC. This codes for CASSIRTSGTYEQYF. The chain is built from TRBV19 and TRBJ2-7, with 10 bases aligning to TRBD2. Germline V gene data show CDR1 as LNHDA and CDR2 as SQIVND (reference sequence). The CDR3 has 15 amino acids. The V segment lost 3 bases and the J segment 2 bases; nucleotides outside the gene matches: 4.

CDR3: CSVPGQYDTEAFF. CDR3 in DNA: TGCAGCGTTCCGGGACAATATGACACTGAAGCTTTCTTT. This sequence joins TRBV29-1 and TRBJ1-1; the D gene is possibly TRBD1 (6 bases). The V gene lost 5 bases and the J gene lost 3 bases, with 13 bases spanning the gap. The CDR3 is made up of 13 amino acids. Germline V gene sequence: CDR1 SQVTM, CDR2 ANQGSEA.

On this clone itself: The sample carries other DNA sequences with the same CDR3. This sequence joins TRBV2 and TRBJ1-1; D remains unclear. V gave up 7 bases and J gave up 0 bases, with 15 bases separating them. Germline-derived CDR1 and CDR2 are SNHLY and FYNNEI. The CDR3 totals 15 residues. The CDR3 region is CASTASQVLNTEAFF. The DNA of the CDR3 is TGTGCCAGCACCGCCTCTCAGGTTTTGAACACTGAAGCTTTCTTT.

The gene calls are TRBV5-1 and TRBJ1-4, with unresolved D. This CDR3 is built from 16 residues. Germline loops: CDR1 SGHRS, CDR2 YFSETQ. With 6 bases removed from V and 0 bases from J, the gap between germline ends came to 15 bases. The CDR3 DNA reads TGCGCCAGCACCGACGTCGGCTATTCAACTAATGAAAAACTGTTTTTT. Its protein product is CASTDVGYSTNEKLFF.

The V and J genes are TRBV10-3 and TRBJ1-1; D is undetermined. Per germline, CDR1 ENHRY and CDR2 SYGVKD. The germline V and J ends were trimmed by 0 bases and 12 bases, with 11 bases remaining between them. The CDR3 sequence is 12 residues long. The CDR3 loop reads CAISESYLETFF. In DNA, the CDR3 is TGTGCCATCAGTGAGTCGTACCTAGAGACTTTCTTT.

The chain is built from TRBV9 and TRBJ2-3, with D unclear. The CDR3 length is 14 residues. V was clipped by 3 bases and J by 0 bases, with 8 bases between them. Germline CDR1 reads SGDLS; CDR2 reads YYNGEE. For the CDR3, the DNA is TGTGCCAGCAGCGCCTGGGGTAGCACAGATACGCAGTATTTT. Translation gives CASSAWGSTDTQYF.

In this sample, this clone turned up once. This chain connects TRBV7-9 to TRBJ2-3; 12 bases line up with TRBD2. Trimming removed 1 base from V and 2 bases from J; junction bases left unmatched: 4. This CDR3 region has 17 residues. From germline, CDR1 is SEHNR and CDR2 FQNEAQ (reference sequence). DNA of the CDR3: TGTGCCAGCAGCTTAGGGCTAGCGGGGGGGCTCACAGATACGCAGTATTTT. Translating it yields CASSLGLAGGLTDTQYF.

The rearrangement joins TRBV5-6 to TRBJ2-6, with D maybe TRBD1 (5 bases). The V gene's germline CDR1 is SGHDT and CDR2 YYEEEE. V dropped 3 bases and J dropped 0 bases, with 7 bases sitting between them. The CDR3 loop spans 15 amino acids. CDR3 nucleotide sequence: TGTGCCAGCAGCTCAGGGCTCTCTGGGGCCAACGTCCTGACTTTC. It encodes CASSSGLSGANVLTF.

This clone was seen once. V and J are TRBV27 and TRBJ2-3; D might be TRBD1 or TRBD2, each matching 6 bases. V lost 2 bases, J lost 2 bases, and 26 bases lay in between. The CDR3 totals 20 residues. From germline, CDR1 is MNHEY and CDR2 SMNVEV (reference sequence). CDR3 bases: TGTGCCAGCAGTTTAGGGGGGTGGGGGCCAGGCGGGGCTCCCACAGATACGCAGTATTTT. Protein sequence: CASSLGGWGPGGAPTDTQYF.

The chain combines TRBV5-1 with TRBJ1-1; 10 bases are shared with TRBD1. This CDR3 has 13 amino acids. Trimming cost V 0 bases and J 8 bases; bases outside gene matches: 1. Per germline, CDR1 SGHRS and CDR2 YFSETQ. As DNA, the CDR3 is TGCGCCAGCAGCTTGGGGGACAGGGGCGAAGCTTTCTTT. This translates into CASSLGDRGEAFF. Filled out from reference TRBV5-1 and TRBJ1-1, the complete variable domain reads KAGVTQTPRYLIKTRGQQVTLSCSPISGHRSVSWYQQTPGQGLQFLFEYFSETQRNKGNFPGRFSGRQFSNSRSEMNVSTLELGDSALYLCASSLGDRGEAFFGQGTRLTVV.

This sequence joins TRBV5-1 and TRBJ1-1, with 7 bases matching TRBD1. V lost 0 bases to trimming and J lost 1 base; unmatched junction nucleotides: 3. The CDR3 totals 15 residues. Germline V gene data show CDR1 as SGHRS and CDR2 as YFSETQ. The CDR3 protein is CASSLGDSRNTEAFF. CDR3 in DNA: TGCGCCAGCAGCTTGGGGGACAGCCGGAACACTGAAGCTTTCTTT.

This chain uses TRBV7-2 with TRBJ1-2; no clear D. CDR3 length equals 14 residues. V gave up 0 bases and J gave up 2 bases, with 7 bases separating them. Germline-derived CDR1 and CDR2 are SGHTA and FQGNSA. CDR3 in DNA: TGTGCCAGCAGCTTAGCGAGGCAGAACTATGGCTACACCTTC. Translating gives CASSLARQNYGYTF.

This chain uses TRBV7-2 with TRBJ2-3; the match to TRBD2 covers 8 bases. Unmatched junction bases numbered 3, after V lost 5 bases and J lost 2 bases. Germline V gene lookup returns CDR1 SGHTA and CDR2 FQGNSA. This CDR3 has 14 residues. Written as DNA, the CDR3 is TGTGCCAGCAGCCTTAGCGGGATCACAGATACGCAGTATTTT. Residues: CASSLSGITDTQYF.

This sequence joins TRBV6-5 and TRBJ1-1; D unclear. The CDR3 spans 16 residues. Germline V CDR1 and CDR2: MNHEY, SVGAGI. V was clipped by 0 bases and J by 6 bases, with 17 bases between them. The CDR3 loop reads CASSYSAQDLKAEAFF. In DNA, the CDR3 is TGTGCCAGCAGTTACTCGGCCCAGGACCTGAAGGCTGAAGCTTTCTTT.

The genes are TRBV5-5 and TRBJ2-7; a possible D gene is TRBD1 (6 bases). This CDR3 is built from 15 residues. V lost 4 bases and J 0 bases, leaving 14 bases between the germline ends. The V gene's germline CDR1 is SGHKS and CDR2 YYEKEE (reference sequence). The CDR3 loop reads CASSLRGSSSYEQYF. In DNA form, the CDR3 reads TGTGCCAGCAGCCTAAGGGGGTCCAGCTCCTACGAGCAGTACTTC.

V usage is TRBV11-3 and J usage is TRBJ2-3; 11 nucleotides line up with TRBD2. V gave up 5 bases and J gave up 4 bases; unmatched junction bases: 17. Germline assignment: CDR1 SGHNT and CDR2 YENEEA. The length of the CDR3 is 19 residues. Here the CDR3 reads CASSHHLPLAGGPSDTQYF. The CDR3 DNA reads TGTGCCAGCAGCCATCACCTACCCTTAGCGGGAGGGCCATCAGATACGCAGTATTTT.